This T cell receptor (beta chain) was sequenced for a study of shared clonotypes between healthy human individuals. Whole-study results and caveats: Clonotype sharing across several donors was observed for around 5% of naive CD4 clonotypes. Even with large depth, rarefaction showed that sorted-subset sequencing was incomplete.

Deep-level assay runs were performed. Measured with immunoSEQ multiplex PCR; TCRdb has only the in-frame clones, and not every one. The sample gives more than 2 million clones, approximately 96% of which show up once; about 0.13% is in the top ten. Germline assignment: CDR1 MNHEY and CDR2 SVGAGI. The CDR3 loop spans 14 amino acids. V was pared by 6 bases and J by 4 bases, with 7 bases of the junction left unmatched. A remark on this clone: Its specificity is unknown.

CD4+ cell separation produced CD45RA+ naive and CD45RA-negative memory subsets. The chain has TRBV6-5 and TRBJ2-7; 9 nucleotides align to TRBD1. The sample consisted of naive CD4+ T cells sorted from blood. The subset here: CD45RA+ positively selected. This receptor was obtained from a man in his late teens or twenties in good health. CDR3 sequence reads: CASRDRGVGYEQYF. The CDR3 region has the DNA TGTGCCAGCAGGGACAGGGGAGTGGGGTACGAGCAGTACTTC.